This is a list of T cell receptor beta chains from one sample in a study of shared clonotypes between healthy human individuals. Clones were read by immunoSEQ multiplex PCR, and TCRdb kept only the in-frame ones, dropping some. The repertoire has millions of clones, around 94% of them found once; the top ten carry about 0.13%. The specimen sequenced was naive CD4+ T cells sorted from blood. All receptors derive from a man between 18 and 35 years old in good health. The CDR3 runs from the conserved cysteine through the conserved F or W. Fields, in order: clone size, V gene, D gene, J gene, CDR3 protein, CDR3 DNA. A D gene is named only where the DNA matches it firmly. Size tells how often a clone was seen (once, few, many) or the class of an expanded clone, and some rows leave it out.

clone size: NA; V gene: TRBV7-2; D gene: TRBD2; J gene: TRBJ2-3; CDR3 protein: CASSPGGTRTDTQYF; CDR3 DNA: TGTGCCAGCAGCCCGGGGGGGACGAGGACAGATACGCAGTATTTT
clone size: NA; V gene: TRBV5-1; D gene: NA; J gene: TRBJ2-2; CDR3 protein: CASSLGTVEGTGELFF; CDR3 DNA: TGCGCCAGCAGCTTGGGGACGGTAGAGGGGACCGGGGAGCTGTTTTTT
clone size: NA; V gene: TRBV28; D gene: NA; J gene: TRBJ1-2; CDR3 protein: CASSFRQVPLRGYTF; CDR3 DNA: TGTGCCAGCAGTTTTCGACAGGTCCCTCTCAGAGGCTACACCTTC
clone size: NA; V gene: TRBV6-5; D gene: NA; J gene: TRBJ2-5; CDR3 protein: CASIYRETQYF; CDR3 DNA: TGTGCCAGCATCTACCGGGAGACCCAGTACTTC
clone size: NA; V gene: TRBV6-6; D gene: NA; J gene: TRBJ2-2; CDR3 protein: CASSYIGGGNTGELFF; CDR3 DNA: TGTGCCAGCAGTTACATTGGGGGCGGGAACACCGGGGAGCTGTTTTTT
clone size: NA; V gene: TRBV28; D gene: NA; J gene: TRBJ1-1; CDR3 protein: CASSLVQSHPEAFF; CDR3 DNA: TGTGCCAGCAGTTTAGTACAGTCACATCCTGAAGCTTTCTTT
clone size: NA; V gene: TRBV7-9; D gene: NA; J gene: TRBJ1-4; CDR3 protein: CASSLARDMGLFF; CDR3 DNA: TGTGCCAGCAGCTTAGCCCGAGACATGGGACTGTTTTTT
clone size: NA; V gene: TRBV19; D gene: TRBD1; J gene: TRBJ2-1; CDR3 protein: CASSIVGQGAYNEQFF; CDR3 DNA: TGTGCCAGTAGTATCGTGGGACAGGGGGCTTACAATGAGCAGTTCTTC
clone size: NA; V gene: TRBV9; D gene: TRBD2; J gene: TRBJ2-1; CDR3 protein: CASSGVSGRVGNEQFF; CDR3 DNA: TGTGCCAGCAGCGGGGTTAGCGGGAGGGTGGGAAATGAGCAGTTCTTC
clone size: NA; V gene: TRBV28; D gene: NA; J gene: TRBJ2-2; CDR3 protein: CASSPLRQPYTGELFF; CDR3 DNA: TGTGCCAGCAGTCCCCTCCGTCAACCCTACACCGGGGAGCTGTTTTTT
clone size: NA; V gene: TRBV18; D gene: NA; J gene: TRBJ1-2; CDR3 protein: CASSPTTDRRLNYGYTF; CDR3 DNA: TGTGCCAGCTCACCGACCACGGACAGACGACTCAACTATGGCTACACCTTC
clone size: NA; V gene: TRBV6-5; D gene: NA; J gene: TRBJ1-2; CDR3 protein: CASSPLQQGSDGYTF; CDR3 DNA: TGTGCCAGCAGTCCACTCCAACAGGGCAGTGATGGCTACACCTTC
clone size: NA; V gene: TRBV19; D gene: TRBD2; J gene: TRBJ2-7; CDR3 protein: CASSPADASGIGDEQYF; CDR3 DNA: TGTGCCAGTAGTCCGGCGGATGCTAGCGGGATAGGGGATGAGCAGTACTTC
clone size: NA; V gene: TRBV20-1; D gene: NA; J gene: TRBJ2-1; CDR3 protein: CSATSLDEQFF; CDR3 DNA: TGCAGTGCTACAAGCTTAGATGAGCAGTTCTTC
clone size: NA; V gene: TRBV7-2; D gene: TRBD1; J gene: TRBJ2-7; CDR3 protein: CASSLRGQLGQYF; CDR3 DNA: TGTGCCAGCAGCTTAAGGGGGCAGTTAGGGCAGTACTTC
clone size: NA; V gene: TRBV5-1; D gene: NA; J gene: TRBJ1-2; CDR3 protein: CASSFVSGTPNYGYTF; CDR3 DNA: TGCGCCAGCAGCTTCGTTTCCGGGACACCGAACTATGGCTACACCTTC
clone size: NA; V gene: TRBV10-1; D gene: TRBD1; J gene: TRBJ2-1; CDR3 protein: CASSDHGQGLGNEQFF; CDR3 DNA: TGCGCCAGCAGTGACCACGGACAGGGTCTAGGTAATGAGCAGTTCTTC
clone size: NA; V gene: TRBV5-1; D gene: TRBD2; J gene: TRBJ2-7; CDR3 protein: CASSSGLAGEIREQYF; CDR3 DNA: TGCGCCAGCAGCTCGGGACTAGCGGGGGAGATAAGAGAGCAGTACTTC
clone size: NA; V gene: TRBV30; D gene: TRBD1; J gene: TRBJ1-1; CDR3 protein: CAWSAKGAGGAFF; CDR3 DNA: TGTGCCTGGAGTGCCAAGGGGGCCGGCGGAGCTTTCTTT
clone size: NA; V gene: TRBV4-2; D gene: TRBD1; J gene: TRBJ1-6; CDR3 protein: CASSQEFGTGFSPLHF; CDR3 DNA: TGTGCCAGCAGCCAAGAATTCGGGACAGGGTTTTCACCCCTCCACTTT
clone size: NA; V gene: TRBV29-1; D gene: NA; J gene: TRBJ2-7; CDR3 protein: CSVGSTTSSYEQYF; CDR3 DNA: TGCAGCGTTGGTTCGACTACTAGCTCCTACGAGCAGTACTTC
clone size: few; V gene: TRBV6-6; D gene: NA; J gene: TRBJ1-3; CDR3 protein: CASSLQGAGNTIYF; CDR3 DNA: TGTGCCAGCAGCCTACAGGGTGCTGGAAACACCATATATTTT
clone size: NA; V gene: TRBV28; D gene: NA; J gene: TRBJ2-3; CDR3 protein: CASRLPGRVTDTQYF; CDR3 DNA: TGTGCCAGCAGACTCCCGGGACGGGTCACAGATACGCAGTATTTT
clone size: NA; V gene: TRBV28; D gene: NA; J gene: TRBJ2-4; CDR3 protein: CASSSSGSPRTQYF; CDR3 DNA: TGTGCCAGCAGTTCCTCCGGGTCTCCACGCACTCAGTACTTC
clone size: NA; V gene: TRBV6-1; D gene: TRBD1; J gene: TRBJ1-1; CDR3 protein: CASSEQGALKAFF; CDR3 DNA: TGTGCCAGCAGTGAACAGGGGGCGTTGAAAGCTTTCTTT
clone size: NA; V gene: TRBV5-1; D gene: NA; J gene: TRBJ1-1; CDR3 protein: CASSLGQSPNTEAFF; CDR3 DNA: TGCGCCAGCAGCTTAGGACAGTCCCCTAACACTGAAGCTTTCTTT
clone size: NA; V gene: TRBV18; D gene: TRBD1; J gene: TRBJ1-1; CDR3 protein: CASSPRTGANTEAFF; CDR3 DNA: TGTGCCAGCTCACCGCGGACAGGGGCGAACACTGAAGCTTTCTTT
clone size: NA; V gene: TRBV10-1; D gene: NA; J gene: TRBJ2-3; CDR3 protein: CASSEGLDTQYF; CDR3 DNA: TGCGCCAGCAGTGAGGGCCTCGATACGCAGTATTTT
clone size: NA; V gene: TRBV6-5; D gene: NA; J gene: TRBJ1-2; CDR3 protein: CASSYPRGDYGYTF; CDR3 DNA: TGTGCCAGCAGTTACCCCAGGGGAGACTATGGCTACACCTTC
clone size: NA; V gene: TRBV5-5; D gene: NA; J gene: TRBJ2-7; CDR3 protein: CASSAAGVYEQYF; CDR3 DNA: TGTGCCAGCAGCGCAGCAGGGGTATACGAGCAGTACTTC
clone size: NA; V gene: TRBV27; D gene: NA; J gene: TRBJ2-5; CDR3 protein: CASSPFPGQGLETQYF; CDR3 DNA: TGTGCCAGCAGTCCTTTCCCGGGGCAGGGTTTGGAGACCCAGTACTTC
clone size: NA; V gene: TRBV9; D gene: NA; J gene: TRBJ2-5; CDR3 protein: CASSVSQGPGETQYF; CDR3 DNA: TGTGCCAGCAGCGTATCGCAGGGGCCGGGGGAGACCCAGTACTTC
clone size: NA; V gene: TRBV5-1; D gene: TRBD1; J gene: TRBJ1-2; CDR3 protein: CASSSGQAEGYTF; CDR3 DNA: TGCGCCAGCAGCTCGGGACAGGCAGAAGGCTACACCTTC
clone size: NA; V gene: TRBV11-2; D gene: NA; J gene: TRBJ1-2; CDR3 protein: CASSLFLGSTNHGYTF; CDR3 DNA: TGTGCCAGCAGCCTCTTCCTTGGATCCACGAACCATGGCTACACCTTC
clone size: NA; V gene: TRBV10-3; D gene: NA; J gene: TRBJ2-1; CDR3 protein: CATDSGRESYNEQFF; CDR3 DNA: TGTGCCACCGATTCCGGACGGGAATCCTACAATGAGCAGTTCTTC